This entry lists 31 T cell receptor beta chains sequenced from one sample in a study of T cells in narcolepsy. Profiling relied on immunoSEQ multiplex PCR, and the TCRdb table lists in-frame clones only, not all of them. This table holds roughly 30,000 clones, over 65% found once. Material for sequencing was memory (CD45RA-) CD4+ T cells from blood. The receptors originated from a human donor in good health.

This sequence joins TRBV7-2 and TRBJ2-7; 8 nucleotides agree with TRBD1. V lost 5 bases, J lost 7 bases, and 13 bases stayed unmatched. CDR3 length equals 15 residues. Germline CDR1 and CDR2: SGHTA and FQGNSA. Here the CDR3 DNA reads TGTGCCAGCAGCACGACAGGGGTCGCGACTGGAGAGCAGTACTTC. Amino acids: CASSTTGVATGEQYF.

The genes are TRBV14 and TRBJ2-1, with TRBD2 matching 10 bases. Germline V gives CDR1 SGHDN, CDR2 FVKESK. The CDR3 runs 15 residues. After removal of 4 bases from V and 6 bases from J, the junction contained 6 bases not matched to a gene. The DNA of the CDR3 is TGTGCCAGCAGCCTCCTAGCGGGAGAGGGCAATGAGCAGTTCTTC. The encoded protein is CASSLLAGEGNEQFF.

About this clone itself: This CDR3 is also generated by other DNA sequences in the sample. V gene TRBV5-1 combines with J gene TRBJ1-1, with TRBD1 matching 9 bases. This CDR3 region has 15 residues. Germline V CDR1 and CDR2: SGHRS, YFSETQ. After removal of 4 bases from V and 4 bases from J, the junction contained 8 bases not matched to a gene. This CDR3 is CASSPDRGRVTEAFF. In DNA, the CDR3 is TGCGCCAGCAGCCCGGACAGGGGCCGGGTCACTGAAGCTTTCTTT.

The chain has TRBV19 and TRBJ1-2; possible D gene TRBD1, 6 bases. CDR1 and CDR2 (germline): LNHDA, SQIVND (reference sequence). CDR3 length equals 14 residues. Trimming left V 4 bases short and J 2 bases short, with 11 bases between. As DNA, the CDR3 is TGTGCCAGTAGTAGCCCCGACAGGAACTATGGCTACACCTTC. This encodes CASSSPDRNYGYTF. Drawing the rest from reference TRBV19 and TRBJ1-2, the complete variable domain is DGGITQSPKYLFRKEGQNVTLSCEQNLNHDAMYWYRQDPGQGLRLIYYSQIVNDFQKGDIAEGYSVSREKKESFPLTVTSAQKNPTAFYLCASSSPDRNYGYTFGSGTRLTVV.

A remark on this clone: The same CDR3 arises from other DNA sequences in this sample as well. The gene calls are TRBV6-1 and TRBJ1-5; no firm D call. V was trimmed by 3 bases and J by 1 base, leaving 10 bases between them. CDR3 size: 15 residues. Per the germline V gene, CDR1 is MNHNS and CDR2 is SASEGT. DNA for the CDR3: TGTGCCAGCAGTGAGCCCGGGATAAGCAATCAGCCCCAGCATTTT. Residues: CASSEPGISNQPQHF.

The genes are TRBV7-3 and TRBJ2-1; D could derive from TRBD1 or TRBD2 (6 bases each). Germline CDR1 reads SGHTA; CDR2 reads FQGTGA. V lost 2 bases and J lost 5, with 13 bases in between. The CDR3 spans 15 residues. Here the CDR3 DNA reads TGTGCCAGCAGCTTAGGCCAGGGGAGGAACAATGAGCAGTTCTTC. Protein product: CASSLGQGRNNEQFF.

The chain recombines TRBV30 with TRBJ2-5; 8 nucleotides line up with TRBD2. With the DNA end fitting TRBJ2-7 better, the J assignment may be wrong. The CDR3 runs to 12 residues. CDR1 is GTSNPN, CDR2 SVGIG, per germline (reference sequence). For the CDR3, the DNA is TGTGCCTGGACAAGCGGGAGTTACGAGCAGTACTTC. Protein sequence: CAWTSGSYEQYF.

Concerning this clone itself: Germline is not matched at one junction end, which may reflect a read error. J is TRBJ2-1 and V is TRBV2; 11 nucleotides agree with TRBD2. The CDR3 consists of 15 residues. The V gene's germline CDR1 is SNHLY and CDR2 FYNNEI. CDR3 sequence: CASSELAGGNNQQFF. The CDR3 DNA reads as TGTGCCAGCAGTGAGTTAGCGGGGGGGAACAATCAGCAGTTCTTC.

The chain combines TRBV7-9 with TRBJ1-3; D may be TRBD1 (5 bases). Trimming removed 5 bases at V and 0 bases at J, with 11 bases between. Looked up from germline, CDR1 is SEHNR and CDR2 is FQNEAQ (reference sequence). There are 15 residues in the CDR3. The DNA of the CDR3 is TGTGCCAGCAGCCGTCGGGGGTTCTCTGGAAACACCATATATTTT. This codes for CASSRRGFSGNTIYF.

This rearrangement joins TRBV4-1 to TRBJ2-2, with 15 bases matching TRBD2. The CDR3 consists of 18 residues. J lost 6 bases, V lost 0 bases, and 5 bases had no gene match. CDR1 is MGHRA and CDR2 is YSYEKL in the germline V gene. The CDR3 region has the DNA TGCGCCAGCAGCCAAGATGGGACTAGCGGGGGGATGGCCGGGGAGCTGTTTTTT. Protein sequence: CASSQDGTSGGMAGELFF.

V gene TRBV6-6 combines with J gene TRBJ2-1; 8 bases agree with TRBD2. CDR3 length equals 16 residues. V dropped 4 bases and J dropped 6; count of bases not matched to a gene: 11. Per the germline V gene, CDR1 is MNHNY and CDR2 is SVGAGI (reference sequence). The CDR3 is CASSSGAGRGGNEQFF. DNA for the CDR3: TGTGCCAGCAGTTCTGGGGCTGGACGGGGGGGCAATGAGCAGTTCTTC.

This clone is a singleton in its sample. The rearrangement uses TRBV15 and TRBJ2-3, with D unresolved. CDR1 is LNHNV and CDR2 is YYDKDF in the germline V gene (reference sequence). Trimming took off 4 bases at V and 1 base at J, with 9 bases between the two ends. This CDR3 region has 14 residues. CDR3 region: CATSKLPGTDTQYF. CDR3 nucleotide sequence: TGTGCCACCAGCAAGCTCCCGGGCACAGATACGCAGTATTTT.

This clone occurred a few times. V and J are TRBV14 and TRBJ2-1; maybe TRBD2 (7 bases). This CDR3 has 16 residues. Trimming removed 2 bases from V and 2 bases from J, with 13 bases in between. Germline lookup yields CDR1 SGHDN and CDR2 FVKESK. The CDR3 sequence: CASSQLRGGTYNEQFF. CDR3 nucleotide sequence: TGTGCCAGCAGCCAATTGAGGGGGGGCACCTACAATGAGCAGTTCTTC.

The chain has TRBV7-9 and TRBJ1-2; no firm D call. There are 13 residues in the CDR3. The ends were cut back, 3 bases at V and 5 bases at J, with 10 bases in the middle. Germline lookup yields CDR1 SEHNR and CDR2 FQNEAQ (reference sequence). CDR3 region: CASSFPRSYGYTF. CDR3 DNA sequence: TGTGCCAGCAGCTTTCCCAGAAGTTATGGCTACACCTTC.

The J gene is TRBJ2-5, the V gene TRBV5-1; 9 nucleotides match TRBD2. The CDR3 contains 15 residues. Trimming removed 3 bases from V and 2 bases from J; junction bases left unmatched: 5. CDR1 and CDR2 (germline): SGHRS, YFSETQ. The CDR3 region has the DNA TGCGCCAGCAGCTATTCGACTAGCGGACAAGAGACCCAGTACTTC. Translation: CASSYSTSGQETQYF.

V and J are TRBV27 and TRBJ2-1; D is unresolved. The length of the CDR3 is 13 residues. From germline, CDR1 is MNHEY and CDR2 SMNVEV (reference sequence). Deletions cut 6 bases from V and 2 bases from J, with 8 bases between. The CDR3 DNA sequence: TGTGCCAGCAGCCAAACCGCCTACAATGAGCAGTTCTTC. Protein sequence: CASSQTAYNEQFF.

The chain has TRBV10-2 and TRBJ2-5; D unclear. The CDR3 is 15 amino acids. Trimming removed 2 bases at V and 4 bases at J, with 14 bases between. In germline, CDR1 is WSHSY, CDR2 SAAADI. The CDR3 DNA is TGCGCCAGCAGTGAGCGAACCGTAGGCCGAGAGACCCAGTACTTC. It translates to CASSERTVGRETQYF.

This chain joins TRBV4-1 and TRBJ1-3; TRBD1 aligns across 8 bases. The CDR3 covers 17 residues. Germline V gene data show CDR1 as MGHRA and CDR2 as YSYEKL. The V gene end was trimmed by 4 bases and the J gene end by 0 bases; junction bases not matched to a gene: 8. CDR3 sequence: CASSRLDRVISGNTIYF. CDR3 bases: TGCGCCAGCAGCCGACTGGACAGGGTAATCTCTGGAAACACCATATATTTT.

As for this clone: The sample holds other DNA sequences that translate to the same CDR3. The V call is TRBV5-6, the J call TRBJ1-1, with D hard to call. Germline V gene data show CDR1 as SGHDT and CDR2 as YYEEEE. V was pared by 0 bases and J by 0 bases, with 9 bases between. This CDR3 contains 15 residues. The CDR3 reads CASSLVFGLNTEAFF. The DNA for the CDR3 is TGTGCCAGCAGCTTGGTTTTCGGGCTGAACACTGAAGCTTTCTTT.

The chain combines TRBV5-1 with TRBJ2-3, with 10 bases lining up with TRBD2. This CDR3 has 16 amino acids. V shed 4 bases and J 0 bases; nucleotides not matched to a gene: 5. Germline-derived CDR1 and CDR2 are SGHRS and YFSETQ. As DNA, the CDR3 is TGCGCCAGCAGCAACCCGACTAGCGGGAGCACAGATACGCAGTATTTT. Encoded protein: CASSNPTSGSTDTQYF.

This chain uses TRBV13 with TRBJ2-5, with D perhaps assigned TRBD1 or TRBD2 (7 bases each). V was trimmed by 5 bases and J by 3 bases, leaving 16 bases between them. The CDR3 consists of 15 residues. From germline, CDR1 is PRHDT and CDR2 FYEKMQ (reference sequence). CDR3 amino acids: CASSQYRGGEETQYF. The CDR3 DNA reads TGTGCCAGCAGCCAGTACAGGGGAGGGGAAGAGACCCAGTACTTC.

CDR3 DNA sequence: TGTGCCAGCTCCCGGGGGGGGCGGAACACTGAAGCTTTCTTT. Translation: CASSRGGRNTEAFF. This rearrangement joins TRBV18 to TRBJ1-1, with D perhaps TRBD1 (6 bases). Trimming left V 6 bases short and J 1 base short, with 12 bases between. Germline V gene sequence: CDR1 KGHSH, CDR2 LQKENI. This CDR3 is built from 14 residues. The complete variable domain, with remaining parts taken from reference TRBV18 and TRBJ1-1, reads NAGVMQNPRHLVRRRGQEARLRCSPMKGHSHVYWYRQLPEEGLKFMVYLQKENIIDESGMPKERFSAEFPKEGPSILRIQQVVRGDSAAYFCASSRGGRNTEAFFGQGTRLTVV.

The chain employs TRBV7-2 and TRBJ1-5; TRBD1 might be the D (6 bases). The CDR3 is 14 residues long. Germline V lookup: CDR1 SGHTA, CDR2 FQGNSA. Trimming removed 3 bases at V and 4 bases at J, with 10 bases between. CDR3 sequence (DNA): TGTGCCAGCAGCTTCGCGCAGGGGAATCAGCCCCAGCATTTT. Amino acid sequence: CASSFAQGNQPQHF.

The V call is TRBV6-1, the J call TRBJ1-1; D is unclear. The CDR3 runs 12 residues. Trimming cost V 6 bases and J 1 base, with 6 bases left between them. CDR1 and CDR2 from the germline V gene are MNHNS and SASEGT. The DNA for the CDR3 is TGTGCCAGCAGGAATTGGAACACTGAAGCTTTCTTT. Its protein is CASRNWNTEAFF.

This clone was seen a few times. The chain couples TRBV6-1 to TRBJ2-1; 8 positions match TRBD2. This CDR3 contains 14 residues. Germline values: CDR1 MNHNS, CDR2 SASEGT. Unmatched junction bases numbered 3, after V lost 8 bases and J lost 0 bases. CDR3 nucleotides: TGTGCCAGCCCCGGGACTAGCTCCTACAATGAGCAGTTCTTC. This gives the protein CASPGTSSYNEQFF.

This clone was observed a handful of times. CDR3 sequence: CASTPGGGSTEAFF. The CDR3 region has the DNA TGTGCCAGCACCCCGGGGGGAGGGAGCACTGAAGCTTTCTTT. This sequence joins TRBV6-6 and TRBJ1-1, with a tentative D call TRBD1 (5 bases). Germline V gives CDR1 MNHNY, CDR2 SVGAGI (reference sequence). This CDR3 is built from 14 residues. Trimming cost V 7 bases and J 4 bases, with 16 bases left between them.

This chain joins TRBV27 and TRBJ1-6; D possibly corresponds to TRBD1 (5 bases). This CDR3 comprises 15 residues. Germline assignment: CDR1 MNHEY and CDR2 SMNVEV (reference sequence). V was cut by 6 bases and J by 7 bases, with 16 bases left in between. The CDR3 region is CASRTLMRDNSPLHF. The CDR3 region has the DNA TGTGCCAGCAGAACCTTAATGAGGGACAATTCACCCCTCCACTTT.

In this sample, this clone turned up once. The chain has TRBV5-4 and TRBJ2-1, with D perhaps TRBD1 (5 bases). The CDR3 spans 14 residues. Trimming left V 2 bases short and J 5 bases short, with 11 bases between. Germline-derived CDR1 and CDR2 are SGHNT and YYREEE (reference sequence). The DNA for the CDR3 is TGTGCCAGCAGCTTAAGACAGCCCAACAATGAGCAGTTCTTC. The encoded protein is CASSLRQPNNEQFF.

The V gene is TRBV6-1, the J gene TRBJ1-2; TRBD1 matches 9 bases. Trimming took 6 bases from V and 3 from J; bases not matched to a gene: 5. This CDR3 region has 14 residues. Germline V gene data show CDR1 as MNHNS and CDR2 as SASEGT. The CDR3 region is CASSRRTGDYGYTF. In nucleotides, the CDR3 is TGTGCCAGCAGCCGAAGGACAGGGGACTATGGCTACACCTTC.

This chain connects TRBV11-3 to TRBJ2-1, with a weak D call TRBD2 (6 bases). CDR1 SGHNT and CDR2 YENEEA come from the germline V gene. CDR3 length: 15 residues. The germline V and J ends were trimmed by 0 bases and 1 base, with 7 bases remaining between them. The CDR3 spells CASSLDAGSYNEQFF. The DNA for the CDR3 is TGTGCCAGCAGCTTAGACGCGGGATCCTACAATGAGCAGTTCTTC.

This rearrangement joins TRBV7-2 to TRBJ2-2, with TRBD1 as a possible D gene (5 bases). The CDR3 is 13 amino acids. The germline CDR1 and CDR2 sequences are SGHTA and FQGNSA. Trimming left V 5 bases short and J 5 bases short, with 9 bases between. Here the CDR3 reads CASSPQGTGELFF. The CDR3 DNA sequence: TGTGCCAGCAGCCCGCAGGGTACCGGGGAGCTGTTTTTT.